The 13 T cell receptor beta chains below all came from one sample that was sequenced in a study of CD8+CD57+ T cells in acquired aplastic anemia. Genomic DNA, serving as template, underwent TCR beta VDJ and CDR3 profiling. TCRdb itself ran the reads through MiXCR, one entry per CDR3 protein. This table holds under 350,000 distinct CDR3 sequences, roughly 50% found once. The sequenced sample was sorted CD4+, CD8+, or CD8+CD57+ T cells (not recorded which) from PBMCs. The receptors derive from a human donor with severe aplastic anemia or a healthy control (not recorded which).

CDR3 in amino acids: CSVSGMSSYEQYF. The CDR3 DNA reads as TGCAGTGTCTCCGGCATGAGCTCCTACGAGCAGTACTTC. The gene calls are TRBV20-1 and TRBJ2-7; D remains unclear. Trimming shortened V by 7 bases and J by 0 bases, and 13 bases separated the two germline ends. The CDR3 loop spans 13 amino acids. The germline CDR1 and CDR2 sequences are DFQATT and SNEGSKA (reference sequence).

This clonotype has a count of ten or more. The chain couples TRBV3-1 to TRBJ1-6; a possible D gene is TRBD1 (5 bases). The V end lost 4 bases, the J end lost 4 bases, and 14 bases lay between the germline ends. CDR1 and CDR2 (germline): LGHDT, YNNKEL (reference sequence). The CDR3 has 16 residues. The CDR3 region has the DNA TGTGCCAGCAGCCCCGGGGGAAGAAGGTATAATTCACCCCTCCACTTT. Translating gives CASSPGGRRYNSPLHF.

The rearrangement uses TRBV7-9 and TRBJ2-2; maybe TRBD1 (6 bases). V was pared by 5 bases and J by 6 bases, with 7 bases between. The germline V gene has CDR1 SEHNR and CDR2 FQNEAQ (reference sequence). This CDR3 is 12 amino acids long. CDR3 sequence (DNA): TGTGCCAGCAGCCAGGGGTCCGGGGAGCTGTTTTTT. Translation: CASSQGSGELFF.

The rearrangement links TRBV7-2 to TRBJ1-1; D not resolved. Between the trimmed V and J ends, which lost 6 bases and 4 bases, there was a span of 21 bases. The CDR3 consists of 16 residues. CDR1 and CDR2 (germline): SGHTA, FQGNSA. For the CDR3, the DNA is TGTGCCAGCAGTCTCTATTCTGCCCCCGTGGGCACTGAAGCTTTCTTT. Encoded protein: CASSLYSAPVGTEAFF.

V usage is TRBV7-2 and J usage is TRBJ2-7; no clear D. Trimming removed 4 bases at V and 0 bases at J, with 10 bases between. Germline-derived CDR1 and CDR2 are SGHTA and FQGNSA. This CDR3 has 14 residues. For the CDR3, the DNA is TGTGCCAGCAGCTCAGAGCTTTACTCCTACGAGCAGTACTTC. This codes for CASSSELYSYEQYF.

This clonotype was observed many times. At one of its ends the junction is not consistent with the germline gene, which may arise from a read error. The V and J genes are TRBV7-7 and TRBJ1-2, with D possibly being TRBD1 (5 bases). CDR3 length: 13 amino acids. Germline CDR1 SSHAT, CDR2 FNYEAQ (reference sequence). The CDR3 nucleotides read TGTGCTAGCAGCTTAGGGTCAGGGATGGGCTACACCTTC. It yields the protein CASSLGSGMGYTF.

V and J are TRBV15 and TRBJ2-1, with 9 bases fitting TRBD2. Germline V gene data show CDR1 as LNHNV and CDR2 as YYDKDF (reference sequence). CDR3 size: 16 residues. J was trimmed by 3 bases and V by 3 bases; bases with no gene match: 6. The CDR3 bases are TGTGCCACCAGCAGCCTCACTAGCGGGCTCTACAATGAGCAGTTCTTC. Protein: CATSSLTSGLYNEQFF.

The chain has TRBV20-1 and TRBJ2-1; D is ambiguous. The germline V gene encodes CDR1 DFQATT and CDR2 SNEGSKA (reference sequence). V was clipped by 0 bases and J by 0 bases, with 9 bases between them. The CDR3 loop spans 15 amino acids. As DNA, the CDR3 is TGCAGTGCTAGAGATCTGCGGTTCTCCTACAATGAGCAGTTCTTC. Encoded protein: CSARDLRFSYNEQFF.

The V call is TRBV7-2, the J call TRBJ1-1, with a weak D call TRBD1 (5 bases). Trimming took 5 bases from V and 4 from J, leaving 20 bases between them. There are 16 residues in the CDR3. Germline V gene sequence: CDR1 SGHTA, CDR2 FQGNSA. The CDR3 region has the DNA TGTGCCAGCAGCCCCGGGTCAGGGACGGGGGGCACTGAAGCTTTCTTT. This sequence encodes CASSPGSGTGGTEAFF.

V gene TRBV5-6 combines with J gene TRBJ2-7, with TRBD2 identical over 7 bases. Unmatched junction bases numbered 2, after V lost 4 bases and J lost 1 base. This CDR3 contains 13 residues. Per the germline V gene, CDR1 is SGHDT and CDR2 is YYEEEE. In DNA form, the CDR3 reads TGTGCCAGCAGCCGGCGGGAGTCCTACGAGCAGTACTTC. Its protein product is CASSRRESYEQYF.

This chain connects TRBV10-3 to TRBJ1-1; D gene uncertain. Per the germline V gene, CDR1 is ENHRY and CDR2 is SYGVKD. This CDR3 has 13 amino acids. With 2 bases removed from V and 3 bases from J, the gap between germline ends came to 7 bases. The CDR3 spells CAISEISHTEAFF. The CDR3 DNA reads as TGTGCCATCAGTGAGATCTCACACACTGAAGCTTTCTTT.

A remark on this clonotype: Sequence at one end of the junction differs from germline and may be a read error. The chain combines TRBV7-6 with TRBJ1-2; D not certain. The CDR3 totals 16 residues. The germline CDR1 and CDR2 sequences are SGHVS and FNYEAQ. The CDR3 region has the DNA TGCGCCAGCAGCTTAGAGCCCCTTGGGGAGGGCGGTGGCTACACCTTC. Its protein is CASSLEPLGEGGGYTF. Complete variable domain (other parts from reference TRBV7-6 and TRBJ1-2): GAGVSQSPRYKVTKRGQDVALRCDPISGHVSLYWYRQALGQGPEFLTYFNYEAQQDKSGLPNDRFSAERPEGSISTLTIQRTEQRDSAMYRCASSLEPLGEGGGYTFGSGTRLTVV.

This clonotype was counted many times. V is TRBV19 and J is TRBJ1-5; possible D gene TRBD1, 6 bases. Trimming cost V 0 bases and J 4 bases, with 13 bases left between them. Germline CDR1 reads LNHDA; CDR2 reads SQIVND (reference sequence). The CDR3 covers 16 residues. CDR3 DNA: TGTGCCAGTAGTATAGAGGCAGGACAGATAAATCAGCCCCAGCATTTT. Translation: CASSIEAGQINQPQHF.